The clone carrying this T cell receptor beta chain was seen a handful of times. The data derive from a study of glioma-infiltrating T cells. V gave up 10 bases and J gave up 2 bases; unmatched junction bases: 7. Germline lookup yields CDR1 MNHEY and CDR2 SMNVEV (reference sequence). There are 14 residues in the CDR3. Using RNA template, CDR3s of TCR alpha and beta were amplified with iRepertoire arm-PCR. MiXCR, applied by TCRdb to the multiplex PCR reads, yields one record per CDR3 protein. The data show about 140,000 distinct CDR3 sequences, approximately 40% seen once. The gene calls are TRBV27 and TRBJ2-1, with TRBD2 matching over 8 bases. The sequence was collected from a human donor with low-grade glioma or glioblastoma, undergoing nonglioma brain surgery, or in good health (not recorded which). Sequenced input: glioma tissue, nonneoplastic brain tissue, or PBMCs (not recorded which). The CDR3 DNA reads as TGTGCCACCCATAGCGGGATAACCTACAATGAGCAGTTCTTC. Translation gives CATHSGITYNEQFF.